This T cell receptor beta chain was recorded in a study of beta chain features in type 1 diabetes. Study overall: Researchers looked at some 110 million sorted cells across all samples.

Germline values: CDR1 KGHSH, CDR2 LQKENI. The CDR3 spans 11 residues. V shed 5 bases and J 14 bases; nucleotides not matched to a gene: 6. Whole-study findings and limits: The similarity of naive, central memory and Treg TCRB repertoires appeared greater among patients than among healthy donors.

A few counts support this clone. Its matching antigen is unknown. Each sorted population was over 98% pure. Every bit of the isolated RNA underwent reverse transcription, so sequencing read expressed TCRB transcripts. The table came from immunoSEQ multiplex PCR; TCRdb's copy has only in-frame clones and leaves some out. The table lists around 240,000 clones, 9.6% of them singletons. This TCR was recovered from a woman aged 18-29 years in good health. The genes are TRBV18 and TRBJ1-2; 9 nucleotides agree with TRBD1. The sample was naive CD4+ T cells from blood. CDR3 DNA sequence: TGTGCCAGCTCATTACAGGGGGCGTCTACCTTC. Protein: CASSLQGASTF.